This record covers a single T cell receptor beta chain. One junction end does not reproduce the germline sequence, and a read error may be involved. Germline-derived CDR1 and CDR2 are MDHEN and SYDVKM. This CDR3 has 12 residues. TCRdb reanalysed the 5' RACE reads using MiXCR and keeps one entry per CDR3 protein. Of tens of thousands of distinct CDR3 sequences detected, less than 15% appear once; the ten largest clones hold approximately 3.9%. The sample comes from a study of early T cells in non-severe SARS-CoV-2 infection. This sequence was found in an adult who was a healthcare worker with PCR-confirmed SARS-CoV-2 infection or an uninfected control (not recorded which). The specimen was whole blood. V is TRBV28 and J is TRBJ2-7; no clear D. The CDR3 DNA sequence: TGTGCCAGCTGCCCGAGCTCCTACGAGCGGTACTTC. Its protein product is CASCPSSYERYF.